This paragraph covers one T cell receptor beta chain sequence. Its matching antigen is unknown. The record originates from a study of T cells expressing NK-cell markers. About the study: Of eight sequenced donors, seven were HCMV-seropositive and one HCMV-seronegative.

With the 5' RACE reads reprocessed, TCRdb shows one record per CDR3 protein and no DNA. The listing contains about 550,000 distinct CDR3 sequences. Study findings and constraints: Topping the CD3+CD56-NKG2C+ fraction as well were these clonotypes, in a handful of donors.

The CDR3 length is 14 residues. CDR1 and CDR2 from the germline V gene are GTSNPN and SVGIG (reference sequence). Sequenced sample: blood T cells: a sorted CD56 or NKG2C T cell subset, CD4+ or CD8+ T cells, or bulk PBMC T cells (not recorded which). The TCR sequence derives from a man aged 18-30 years in good health. J is TRBJ2-1 and V is TRBV30; TCRdb's D call, TRBD2, is unchecked because there is no DNA. CDR3 residues: CASTRDYLWNEQFF.